This T cell receptor beta chain originates from a study of blood T cell repertoires in COVID-19. The CDR3 is 14 residues long. Trimming took off 7 bases at V and 3 bases at J, with 12 bases between the two ends. CDR1 is LNHDA and CDR2 is SQIVND in the germline V gene (reference sequence). Measured with immunoSEQ multiplex PCR; TCRdb has only the in-frame clones, and not every one. The sample shows 210,000 or so clones, around 90% of them seen only once. What was sequenced was peripheral blood. This chain links TRBV19 with TRBJ2-2, with D possibly matching TRBD2 (6 bases). This TCR was recovered from a man between 45 and 60 years old with acute or convalescent COVID-19. CDR3 sequence reads: CASTRDSYTGELFF. The CDR3 nucleotides read TGTGCCAGTACCAGGGACTCGTACACCGGGGAGCTGTTTTTT.